Presented here are 3 T cell receptor beta chains from one specimen sequenced in a study of blood T cell repertoires in COVID-19. Using immunoSEQ multiplex PCR, the repertoire was profiled, and TCRdb retains in-frame clones only, with some absent. Of roughly 100,000 clones in the sample, about 90% were seen once. Sequencing was carried out using peripheral blood. These TCRs come from a human donor in a cohort sampled during active COVID-19.

This clone was recorded once. This chain uses TRBV23-1 with TRBJ1-4; 9 positions match TRBD1. TRBV23-1 is an ORF for which the function is uncertain. J lost 7 bases, V lost 1 base, and 19 bases had no gene match. The CDR3 runs to 20 residues. The CDR3 DNA sequence: TGCGCCAGCAGTCAATTTGGATTCTCTCCATCGGACAGGGGCGGTGAAAAACTGTTTTTT. Protein product: CASSQFGFSPSDRGGEKLFF.

The chain recombines TRBV18 with TRBJ2-1; D unclear. V lost 1 base and J lost 6, with 7 bases in between. The length of the CDR3 is 13 residues. Germline CDR1 reads KGHSH; CDR2 reads LQKENI. CDR3 DNA: TGTGCCAGCTCACCACGTCAGGCCAATGAGCAGTTCTTC. The encoded protein is CASSPRQANEQFF.

This clone was recorded only once. The J gene is TRBJ2-7, the V gene TRBV2; 9 nucleotides line up with TRBD1. From germline, CDR1 is SNHLY and CDR2 FYNNEI. The ends lost 4 bases at V and 2 bases at J; junction bases unmatched: 3. This CDR3 comprises 14 residues. CDR3 region: CASSVGTGPYEQYF. The CDR3 coding sequence is TGTGCCAGCAGTGTGGGGACAGGGCCCTACGAGCAGTACTTC.